One T cell receptor (beta chain) is described in this entry. Deletions cut 8 bases from V and 0 bases from J, with 8 bases between. The CDR3 covers 14 residues. CDR1 and CDR2 (germline): PRHDT, FYEKMQ (reference sequence). Noted treatment: around 19 received Ad26.COV2.S at low or high dose, single or two shots; about five received placebo; per-sample allocation not given. Day 63 after the first injection of vaccine or placebo was the sampling time. The method was immunoSEQ multiplex PCR; TCRdb's version includes in-frame clones alone and lacks a portion of them. The table has hundreds of thousands of clones, approximately 88% seen once. The record originates from a study of Ad26.COV2.S vaccination and SARS-CoV-2 variants.

This rearrangement joins TRBV13 to TRBJ2-6; no clear D gene. The receptor comes from a person aged 18-60 years who received the Ad26.COV2.S COVID-19 vaccine or a placebo. Sequenced material: peripheral blood, taken in a trial of Ad26.COV2.S vaccine versus placebo. The CDR3, as DNA: TGTGCCAGCTCAGGAGTCTCTGGGGCCAACGTCCTGACTTTC. Translated, it gives CASSGVSGANVLTF.